This T cell receptor (beta chain) was sequenced for a study of molecular identifiers for immune sequencing clone quantification. Study results and limitations: Spiked Jurkat TCR RNA equivalent to one cell was reportedly detectable in roughly 1 million naive cells.

Between the trimmed V and J ends, which lost 5 bases and 0 bases, there was a span of 11 bases. This CDR3 is built from 14 residues. CDR1 is SGHTA, CDR2 FQGNSA, per germline. TCRdb processed the PCR reads anew with MiXCR; each CDR3 protein has one entry. The sample has more than 450,000 distinct CDR3 sequences; about 25% are singletons. Every naive CD8 library was made from between roughly 17,000 and 1,100,000 sorted cells with 10%, 30% or 50% RNA. In the sort, naive CD8 T cells were defined as CD8+CD4-CCR7+CD45RA+. Note on this clonotype: The antigen is undetermined. The CDR3 ends on some other residue instead of the conserved phenylalanine or tryptophan, so this is likely a read error.

The sample taken for sequencing was naive CD8+ T cells from blood, with Jurkat cell RNA spiked in. Regarding subset: FACS-sorted CD8+CD4-CCR7+CD45RA+ naive T cells. This chain joins TRBV7-2 and TRBJ2-7; no reliable D call. The source of this sequence is a human donor in good health. Some libraries in this study had Jurkat cell RNA spiked in. The CDR3 reads CASSLGPGSYEQYL. The CDR3 DNA follows: TGTGCCAGCAGCCTCGGTCCTGGCTCCTACGAGCAGTACCTC.